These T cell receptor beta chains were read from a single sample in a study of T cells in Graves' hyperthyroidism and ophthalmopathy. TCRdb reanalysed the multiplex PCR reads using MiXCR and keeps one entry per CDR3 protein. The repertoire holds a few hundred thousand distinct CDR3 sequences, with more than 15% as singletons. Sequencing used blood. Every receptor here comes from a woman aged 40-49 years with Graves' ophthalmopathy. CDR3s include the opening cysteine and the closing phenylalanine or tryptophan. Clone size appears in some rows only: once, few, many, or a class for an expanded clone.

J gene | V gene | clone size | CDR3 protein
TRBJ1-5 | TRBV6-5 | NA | CASSWDINSNQPQHF
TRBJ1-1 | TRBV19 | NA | CASRVQALNTEAFF
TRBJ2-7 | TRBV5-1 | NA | CASSLGSPAEEQYF
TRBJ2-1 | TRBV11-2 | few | CASSLIGTQGRNEQFF
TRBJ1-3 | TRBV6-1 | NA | CASISSGGNTIYF
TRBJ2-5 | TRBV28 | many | CASRPIPGAHETQYF
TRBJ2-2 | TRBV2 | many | CASKTGASTGELFF
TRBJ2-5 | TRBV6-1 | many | CASSTQWAQETQYF
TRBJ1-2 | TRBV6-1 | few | CASRTQRSSYGYTF
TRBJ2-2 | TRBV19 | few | CASRGVSTGELFF
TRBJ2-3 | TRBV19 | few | CASSVGTSGITDTQYF
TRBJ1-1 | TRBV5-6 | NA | CASSFGPWGTEAFF
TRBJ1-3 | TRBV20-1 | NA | CSASDRRSGNTIYF
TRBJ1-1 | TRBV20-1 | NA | CSARENRGHTEAFF
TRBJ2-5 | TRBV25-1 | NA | CASSPAGIIQETQYF
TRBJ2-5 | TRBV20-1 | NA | CSASPTSGGETQYF
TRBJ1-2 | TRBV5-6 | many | CASSLMGGYTF
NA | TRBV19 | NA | CASSPRLGGQSYNEQYF
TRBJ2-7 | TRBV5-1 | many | CASSTDVSSYEQYF
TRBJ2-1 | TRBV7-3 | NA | CASSFHGDGEQFF
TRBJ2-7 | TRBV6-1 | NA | CASSVGGGIYEQYF
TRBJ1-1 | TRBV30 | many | CAWSTGTNTEAFF
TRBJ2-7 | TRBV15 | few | CATSPGWGGGEQYF
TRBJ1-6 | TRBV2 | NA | CASGNQGSPLHF
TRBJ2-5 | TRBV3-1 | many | CASSQDLPRVTHDSQETQYF
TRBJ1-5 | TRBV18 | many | CASSRLGWRPQHF
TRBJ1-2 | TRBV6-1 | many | CASRAGLGLGYTF
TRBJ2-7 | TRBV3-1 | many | CASSPDRTALSYEQYF
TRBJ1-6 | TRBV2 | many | CASNPGQGNSPLHF
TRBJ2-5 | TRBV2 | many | CASSEAVMGTQYF
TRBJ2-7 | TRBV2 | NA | CASSPQGQGTHEQYF
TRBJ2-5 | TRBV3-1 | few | CASSHLTGNGGTQYF
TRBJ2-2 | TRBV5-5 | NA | CASSIDRINTGELFF
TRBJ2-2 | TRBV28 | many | CASTQEPNTGELFF
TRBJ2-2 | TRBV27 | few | CASRTPNTGELFF
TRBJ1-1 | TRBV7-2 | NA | CASSLAPGSTTEAFF
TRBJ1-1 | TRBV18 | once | CASSALKTLPLNKNTEAFF
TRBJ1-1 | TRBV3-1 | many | CASSQEGGGTEAFF
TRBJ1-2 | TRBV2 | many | CASRALQGNGYTF
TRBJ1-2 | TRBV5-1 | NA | CASSLGASYGYTF
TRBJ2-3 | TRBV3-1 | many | CASSQDVDPRGTDTQYF
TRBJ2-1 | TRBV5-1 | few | CASSFGLAETAYNEQFF
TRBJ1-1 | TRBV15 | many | CATSIYLTANTEAFF
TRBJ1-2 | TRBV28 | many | CASDTGAVYGYTF
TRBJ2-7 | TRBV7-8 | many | CASSSSESGRWDEQYF
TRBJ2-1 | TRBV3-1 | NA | CASSLSAGGLAGDEQFF
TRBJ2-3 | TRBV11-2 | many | CASSLVPTSTDTQYF
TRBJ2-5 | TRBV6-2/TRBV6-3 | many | CASTQPRETQYF
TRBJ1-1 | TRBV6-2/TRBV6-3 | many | CASRRGGWDTEAFF
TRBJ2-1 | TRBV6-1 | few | CANSFMPSGSYNEQFF
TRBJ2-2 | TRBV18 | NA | CASSPPWGDDDTGELFF
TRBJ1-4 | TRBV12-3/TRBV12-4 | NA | CASTRGGGTTNEKLFF
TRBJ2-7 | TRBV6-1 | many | CASSLRTSSSYEQYF
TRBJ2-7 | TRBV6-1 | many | CASSYDGTSGRNEQYF
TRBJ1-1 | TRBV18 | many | CASSPERLTEAFF
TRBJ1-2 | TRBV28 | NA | CASSTQGAFFYGYTF
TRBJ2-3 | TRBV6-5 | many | CASSYRGTSTDTQYF